The rows below give T cell receptor beta chains drawn from one sample of a study of T cell responses to AZD1222 COVID-19 vaccine. Assay: immunoSEQ multiplex PCR; the TCRdb copy retains only in-frame clones and omits some. The table records more than 35,000 clones, over 80% of them present only once. The sequencing here drew on peripheral blood, taken on day 0 of AZD1222 vaccination. These receptor sequences come from an adult in good health. Both conserved end residues are part of each CDR3. A D gene is named only where the DNA matches it firmly. The size entry is marked missing in some rows and otherwise reads once, few, many or a size class.

clone_size j_call d_call v_call cdr3_aa cdr3_nt
- TRBJ2-7 TRBD2 TRBV6-2/TRBV6-3 CASSYDGGAYEQYF TGTGCCAGCAGTTACGACGGGGGGGCTTACGAGCAGTACTTC
- TRBJ1-5 - TRBV21-1 CASSNGGRLLGPQHF TGTGCCAGCAGCAACGGGGGAAGGCTCCTAGGGCCCCAGCATTTT
- TRBJ2-7 - TRBV21-1 CASSTRCQGNYEQYF TGTGCCAGCAGCACTCGGTGCCAGGGTAACTACGAGCAGTACTTC
- TRBJ2-7 TRBD1 TRBV6-5 CASSKDRSSYEQYF TGTGCCAGCAGTAAGGACAGGAGCTCCTACGAGCAGTACTTC
- TRBJ2-5 - TRBV2 CASSATGSPLETQYF TGTGCCAGCAGTGCAACAGGATCCCCCTTGGAGACCCAGTACTTC
- TRBJ2-1 TRBD2 TRBV6-5 CASSPGLAKNNEQFF TGTGCCAGCAGCCCGGGACTAGCGAAGAACAATGAGCAGTTCTTC
- TRBJ2-1 - TRBV5-1 CASSLGTYNEQFF TGCGCCAGCAGCCTCGGGACATATAATGAGCAGTTCTTC
few TRBJ2-2 - TRBV12-3/TRBV12-4 CASSRGPGELFF TGTGCCAGCAGCCGGGGCCCCGGGGAGCTGTTTTTT
- TRBJ1-5 - TRBV28 CASSPMRNQPQHF TGTGCCAGCAGCCCTATGCGCAATCAGCCCCAGCATTTT
- TRBJ2-3 - TRBV3-1/TRBV3-2 CASSPSPYHTDTQYF TGTGCCAGCAGCCCCTCCCCTTATCACACAGATACGCAGTATTTT
- TRBJ1-2 TRBD1 TRBV28 CASSPEYRGRYTF TGTGCCAGCTCACCCGAATACAGGGGCCGCTACACCTTC
- TRBJ2-5 TRBD1 TRBV28 CASSFGQARGETQYF TGTGCCAGCAGTTTTGGACAGGCCAGGGGGGAGACCCAGTACTTC
few TRBJ2-2 TRBD1 TRBV27 CASSVTGGRNTGELFF TGTGCCAGCAGTGTAACAGGGGGCAGGAACACCGGGGAGCTGTTTTTT
- TRBJ2-1 TRBD2 TRBV11-3 CASSPTSGGANEQFF TGTGCCAGCAGCCCAACTAGCGGGGGGGCTAATGAGCAGTTCTTC
once TRBJ1-4 - TRBV6-6 CASSYEKATGKLFF TGTGCCAGCAGTTACGAAAAGGCCACAGGAAAACTGTTTTTT
- TRBJ2-1 TRBD2 TRBV20-1 CSAIAGGEQFF TGCAGTGCTATAGCGGGTGGAGAGCAGTTCTTC
- TRBJ2-1 TRBD2 TRBV28 CASSILTSGAYNEQFF TGTGCCAGCAGTATCTTGACTAGCGGGGCGTACAATGAGCAGTTCTTC
- TRBJ1-1 TRBD1 TRBV7-3 CASSSQGAGTEAFF TGTGCCAGCAGCTCGCAGGGGGCTGGGACTGAAGCTTTCTTT
- TRBJ2-3 - TRBV5-1 CASSSSPRDTQYF TGCGCCAGCAGTAGTAGCCCCCGGGATACGCAGTATTTT
- TRBJ2-1 - TRBV12-3/TRBV12-4 CASSLVGANEQFF TGTGCCAGCAGTTTGGTAGGGGCCAATGAGCAGTTCTTC
- TRBJ2-7 - TRBV7-9 CASSQIEGGEREQYF TGTGCCAGCAGCCAGATCGAAGGCGGAGAGCGTGAGCAGTACTTC
- TRBJ1-1 - TRBV18 CASSLVSTEAFF TGTGCCAGCTCACTGGTCTCAACTGAAGCTTTCTTT
- TRBJ2-7 - TRBV5-4 CASSFERSEQYF TGTGCCAGCAGCTTTGAGAGGTCCGAGCAGTACTTC
- TRBJ2-5 - TRBV30 CAWSVPGAGETQYF TGTGCCTGGAGTGTACCAGGGGCGGGGGAGACCCAGTACTTC
- TRBJ2-4 TRBD2 TRBV9 CASSVEGSGDIQYF TGTGCCAGCAGCGTAGAGGGCAGCGGGGACATTCAGTACTTC
- TRBJ2-3 - TRBV5-1 CASSLGGKGADTQYF TGCGCCAGCAGCTTGGGGGGGAAGGGCGCAGATACGCAGTATTTT
- TRBJ2-1 - TRBV5-4 CASLRWGSHEQFF TGTGCCAGCCTCCGTTGGGGAAGTCATGAGCAGTTCTTC
- TRBJ1-1 - TRBV28 CASTTGQGNTEAFF TGTGCCAGCACCACAGGCCAGGGAAACACTGAAGCTTTCTTT
- TRBJ2-3 - TRBV30 CAWSVRKADTQYF TGTGCCTGGAGTGTTAGGAAGGCAGATACGCAGTATTTT
- TRBJ2-7 TRBD1 TRBV2 CASKRDRVYEQYF TGTGCCAGCAAAAGGGACAGGGTCTACGAGCAGTACTTC
- TRBJ2-7 - TRBV27 CASSSPTGRNEQYF TGTGCCAGCAGTTCCCCGACAGGGAGGAACGAGCAGTACTTC
- TRBJ2-2 - TRBV11-2 CASSSGTLGDTGELFF TGTGCCAGCAGCTCTGGGACCCTGGGGGACACCGGGGAGCTGTTTTTT
- TRBJ1-1 - TRBV28 CASSATPVGRVRFEAFF TGTGCCAGCAGTGCGACCCCTGTGGGTAGGGTCCGATTTGAAGCTTTCTTT
- TRBJ1-5 - TRBV29-1 CSVEGQGNQPQHF TGCAGCGTTGAAGGGCAGGGGAATCAGCCCCAGCATTTT
- TRBJ1-3 - TRBV19 CASTPPGAAHVNTIYF TGTGCCAGTACCCCCCCGGGCGCGGCGCATGTAAACACCATATATTTT
- TRBJ2-1 - TRBV5-1 CASSPSWLTYNEQFF TGCGCCAGCAGCCCCTCTTGGCTGACCTACAATGAGCAGTTCTTC
- TRBJ2-5 TRBD1 TRBV27 CASRPTGIETQYF TGTGCCAGCAGACCGACAGGGATAGAGACCCAGTACTTC
- TRBJ2-7 - TRBV28 CASSPAGTGSYEQYF TGTGCCAGCAGTCCAGCCGGGACGGGCTCCTACGAGCAGTACTTC
few TRBJ2-2 TRBD1 TRBV28 CASRSTGASTGELFF TGTGCCAGCAGATCGACAGGGGCGAGCACCGGGGAGCTGTTTTTT
- TRBJ2-2 - TRBV7-9 CASSFRGSGELFF TGTGCCAGCAGCTTCCGGGGATCCGGGGAGCTGTTTTTT
- TRBJ1-2 - TRBV28 CASSQARGYTF TGTGCCAGCAGCCAAGCTAGGGGCTACACCTTC
- TRBJ2-5 - TRBV29-1 CSVEAVGIWETQYF TGCAGCGTTGAAGCGGTGGGCATATGGGAGACCCAGTACTTC
- TRBJ2-7 - TRBV6-1 CASSEGSLEQYF TGTGCCAGCAGTGAAGGTTCCCTCGAGCAGTACTTC
- TRBJ2-5 TRBD2 TRBV30 CAWSPDTGTSGSWWTQYF TGTGCCTGGAGTCCAGACACAGGGACTAGCGGCTCCTGGTGGACCCAGTACTTC
- TRBJ2-1 - TRBV9 CASTRPPGNEQFF TGTGCCAGCACCCGTCCCCCAGGCAATGAGCAGTTCTTC
- TRBJ2-3 - TRBV27 CASSLWRADTQYF TGTGCCAGCAGTTTATGGAGGGCCGATACGCAGTATTTT
- TRBJ2-5 TRBD2 TRBV19 CASSMVGEGMGETQYF TGTGCCAGTAGTATGGTGGGGGAGGGGATGGGAGAGACCCAGTACTTC
few TRBJ2-1 TRBD1 TRBV5-6 CASSQTGEGSYNEQFF TGTGCCAGCAGCCAGACAGGGGAAGGGTCCTACAATGAGCAGTTCTTC
few TRBJ2-7 TRBD1 TRBV10-1 CASSDPGTGTHEQYF TGCGCCAGCAGTGACCCCGGGACAGGAACCCACGAGCAGTACTTC